This T cell receptor (beta chain) was sequenced during a study of blood T cell repertoires in COVID-19. Study information: The origin of the acute and convalescent COVID-19 samples was the United States, Italy and Spain. PBMCs, B-cell-depleted T cells, or T cells were the source of the cDNA or gDNA that made up the material.

This CDR3 is 15 amino acids long. V lost 2 bases to trimming and J lost 0 bases, with 8 bases between them. From germline, CDR1 is MNHEY and CDR2 SMNVEV (reference sequence). Source study methods: Amplification from reference gene primers served as the basis for estimated nucleated cell counts. TCRdb's table, derived via immunoSEQ multiplex PCR, lists solely in-frame clones and lacks some. The DNA was the basis for D and trimming; V, J and clone size are from that table. The table includes some 240,000 clones, over 80% detected once. This receptor was obtained from a woman between 35 and 50 years old who had recovered from COVID-19. J is TRBJ2-1 and V is TRBV27; D ambiguous. Input material: peripheral blood. The CDR3 DNA reads TGTGCCAGCAGTTTAGTTTTCGGCTCCTACAATGAGCAGTTCTTC. It encodes CASSLVFGSYNEQFF.